Sequencing of this TCR beta chain was carried out in a study of Graves' ophthalmopathy and Graves' hyperthyroidism. The authors amplified TCR beta CDR3 regions from RNA transcripts. The workflow started with a first-round RT-PCR run with HTBI primers and then moved on to a second-round multiplex PCR. MiXCR was run by TCRdb on the multiplex PCR reads, yielding one entry per CDR3 protein. Of hundreds of thousands of distinct CDR3 sequences detected, 20% to 25% appear once; the ten largest clones hold more than 35%. The germline V gene encodes CDR1 MDHEN and CDR2 SYDVKM. The CDR3 spans 12 residues. Trimming took 7 bases from V and 3 from J, leaving 10 bases between them.

The sequenced sample consisted of peripheral blood. The receptor comes from a woman aged 45-65 years with Graves' ophthalmopathy. The rearrangement joins TRBV28 to TRBJ2-7; D gene unclear. The CDR3 protein is CASISSYYEQYF. The CDR3 nucleotides are TGTGCCAGCATCTCCTCGTACTACGAGCAGTACTTC.